The 20 T cell receptor beta chains in this list originate from one sample, sequenced in a study of T cells in Graves' hyperthyroidism and ophthalmopathy. The investigators amplified TCR beta CDR3 regions from RNA transcripts. First-round RT-PCR of the TCR CDR3 relied on the HTBI primer set. In TCRdb, the multiplex PCR reads were re-called with MiXCR into one record per CDR3 protein. The table has 250,000 to 300,000 distinct CDR3 sequences, about 17% seen once; the top ten hold approximately 60%. The source material was blood. The receptors shown here come from a woman aged 60-75 years with Graves' ophthalmopathy.

V usage is TRBV5-1 and J usage is TRBJ2-1; either TRBD1 or TRBD2 may fit D (6 bases each). Trimming pared 1 base from V and 2 bases from J, leaving 13 bases between. Germline V gene data show CDR1 as SGHRS and CDR2 as YFSETQ. The CDR3 runs to 16 residues. This chain's CDR3 is CASSLTKGGTYNEQFF. CDR3 DNA sequence: TGCGCCAGCAGCTTGACGAAAGGGGGGACCTACAATGAGCAGTTCTTC. Using reference TRBV5-1 and TRBJ2-1 for the parts outside the CDR3, the full variable domain is KAGVTQTPRYLIKTRGQQVTLSCSPISGHRSVSWYQQTPGQGLQFLFEYFSETQRNKGNFPGRFSGRQFSNSRSEMNVSTLELGDSALYLCASSLTKGGTYNEQFFGPGTRLTVL.

This clonotype has just a few counts. This chain uses TRBV20-1 with TRBJ2-4; the match to TRBD1 covers 9 bases. V dropped 1 base and J dropped 1; count of bases not matched to a gene: 8. This CDR3 is 17 amino acids long. Germline CDR1 DFQATT, CDR2 SNEGSKA (reference sequence). CDR3 coding DNA: TGCAGTGCTAGAGCGGGGTTAGGGACAGGGGCCAAAAACATTCAGTACTTC. Protein product: CSARAGLGTGAKNIQYF.

The rearrangement joins TRBV19 to TRBJ1-5; D gene unclear. The V end lost 5 bases, the J end lost 4 bases, and 9 bases lay between the germline ends. This CDR3 has 13 residues. In germline, CDR1 is LNHDA, CDR2 SQIVND (reference sequence). CDR3 amino acids: CASSYGPNQPQHF. CDR3 DNA: TGTGCCAGTAGTTACGGCCCTAATCAGCCCCAGCATTTT.

The rearrangement uses TRBV12-3 or TRBV12-4 and TRBJ2-7, with 13 bases matching TRBD2. Trimming at V came to 5 bases and at J to 5 bases, leaving 6 bases not matched to a gene. CDR3 length equals 15 residues. The CDR3 region has the DNA TGTGCCAGCAGTCCCCCGGGGACTAGCGGGAACGAGCAGTACTTC. This sequence encodes CASSPPGTSGNEQYF.

This clonotype was found many times. The chain carries TRBV5-1 and TRBJ2-7, with TRBD1 matching over 12 bases. The CDR3 extends over 14 amino acids. V was clipped by 2 bases and J by 6 bases; unmatched bases: 3. Germline V gene lookup returns CDR1 SGHRS and CDR2 YFSETQ. CDR3 amino acids: CASSFGTGGFEQYF. The CDR3 DNA reads TGCGCCAGCAGCTTCGGGACAGGGGGCTTCGAGCAGTACTTC.

This clonotype was counted a few times. The rearrangement joins TRBV5-4 to TRBJ2-7; D assignment may be TRBD1 or TRBD2 (5 bases each). There are 13 residues in the CDR3. In germline, CDR1 is SGHNT, CDR2 YYREEE (reference sequence). The V end was cut by 4 bases, the J end by 1 base, with 9 bases between. CDR3: CASSIWGSYEQYF. The CDR3 DNA sequence: TGTGCCAGCAGCATCTGGGGGTCCTACGAGCAGTACTTC. The variable domain in full, completed from reference TRBV5-4 and TRBJ2-7, reads ETGVTQSPTHLIKTRGQQVTLRCSSQSGHNTVSWYQQALGQGPQFIFQYYREEENGRGNFPPRFSGLQFPNYSSELNVNALELDDSALYLCASSIWGSYEQYFGPGTRLTVT.

This clonotype was recorded at least ten times. The V gene is TRBV28, the J gene TRBJ2-7; 8 bases are a match to TRBD1. The V segment lost 2 bases and the J segment 7 bases; nucleotides outside the gene matches: 7. The CDR3 loop spans 14 amino acids. Germline assignment: CDR1 MDHEN and CDR2 SYDVKM. CDR3 coding DNA: TGTGCCAGCAGTTTACCGGGACAGGTTCTGGAGCAGTACTTC. Its translation is CASSLPGQVLEQYF.

This clonotype was counted ten times or more. The chain is built from TRBV29-1 and TRBJ2-2; D is undetermined. Germline values: CDR1 SQVTM, CDR2 ANQGSEA. Trimming stripped 4 bases from V and 3 bases from J, with 3 bases between. This CDR3 has 11 amino acids. The CDR3 region is CSVVYTGELFF. As DNA, the CDR3 is TGCAGCGTTGTTTACACCGGGGAGCTGTTTTTT.

The sample holds many counts of this clonotype. The chain is built from TRBV15 and TRBJ2-3; D remains ambiguous. The CDR3 is 13 amino acids. Trimming removed 0 bases from V and 5 bases from J, with 6 bases in between. The germline CDR1 and CDR2 sequences are LNHNV and YYDKDF (reference sequence). CDR3 protein: CATSRDWGDTQYF. DNA for the CDR3: TGTGCCACCAGCAGAGATTGGGGAGATACGCAGTATTTT.

The table lists this clonotype with a few counts. The chain carries TRBV29-1 and TRBJ2-5; D may be TRBD2 (6 bases). Germline V gene data show CDR1 as SQVTM and CDR2 as ANQGSEA. Trimming removed 5 bases from V and 7 bases from J, with 11 bases in between. The CDR3 covers 11 residues. CDR3 in amino acids: CSVLEGGTQYF. The CDR3 DNA reads as TGCAGCGTTCTCGAGGGAGGGACCCAGTACTTC. The full variable domain, completed using reference TRBV29-1 and TRBJ2-5, is SAVISQKPSRDICQRGTSLTIQCQVDSQVTMMFWYRQQPGQSLTLIATANQGSEATYESGFVIDKFPISRPNLTFSTLTVSNMSPEDSSIYLCSVLEGGTQYFGPGTRLLVL.

Regarding this clonotype: A much larger clone lies one base from this, so it may be a read error. The rearrangement links TRBV20-1 to TRBJ2-7; TRBD2 is a possible D gene (6 bases). V lost 5 bases and J lost 0, with 14 bases in between. Germline V gene lookup returns CDR1 DFQATT and CDR2 SNEGSKA (reference sequence). The CDR3 spans 14 residues. The CDR3 loop reads CSAERGLFSYEQYF. As DNA, the CDR3 is TGCAGTGCTGAAAGGGGACTGTTCTCCTACGAGCAGTACTTC.

This clonotype was seen ten or more times. This chain uses TRBV5-4 with TRBJ2-7; TRBD2 matches 8 bases. V lost 1 base to trimming and J lost 1 base; unmatched junction nucleotides: 4. This CDR3 spans 15 amino acids. Germline CDR1 and CDR2: SGHNT and YYREEE (reference sequence). Here the CDR3 reads CASSLSGGLSYEQYF. The CDR3 DNA reads as TGTGCCAGCAGCTTGAGCGGGGGCTTATCCTACGAGCAGTACTTC.

This clonotype was detected ten times or more. V is TRBV30 and J is TRBJ1-3; tentative D call: TRBD1 (6 bases). V shed 2 bases and J shed 0 bases, with 14 bases lying between them. The germline V gene has CDR1 GTSNPN and CDR2 SVGIG (reference sequence). The CDR3 runs 16 residues. The CDR3 DNA reads as TGTGCCTGGAGTCCCGGGACACTTATCTCTGGAAACACCATATATTTT. The encoded protein is CAWSPGTLISGNTIYF.

V gene TRBV20-1 combines with J gene TRBJ1-5, with 10 positions matching TRBD1. The CDR3 sequence is 13 residues long. Germline lookup yields CDR1 DFQATT and CDR2 SNEGSKA (reference sequence). J gave up 6 bases and V 4 bases, and 3 bases lay outside the gene matches. CDR3 region: CSAKGQGIQPQHF. Here the CDR3 DNA reads TGCAGTGCTAAGGGACAGGGGATTCAGCCCCAGCATTTT.

To note about this clonotype: It may be a read error: a sequence one base away is much more abundant. This chain uses TRBV6-1 with TRBJ2-4; maybe TRBD2 (5 bases). This CDR3 is 13 amino acids long. Germline V gene data show CDR1 as MNHNS and CDR2 as SASEGT. CDR3: CTSSRDYVGIQYF. CDR3 DNA sequence: TGTACCAGCAGTAGAGACTACGTTGGAATTCAGTACTTC.

In its sample, this clonotype was seen many times. The chain combines TRBV7-9 with TRBJ2-7; the D gene is possibly TRBD2 (7 bases). This CDR3 region has 16 residues. In germline, CDR1 is SEHNR, CDR2 FQNEAQ (reference sequence). Trimming took off 4 bases at V and 2 bases at J, with 18 bases between the two ends. The CDR3 nucleotides are TGTGCCAGCAGCTCCACAGGGAGGGTGGGGACCTACGAGCAGTACTTC. Its protein product is CASSSTGRVGTYEQYF.

The V gene is TRBV5-1, the J gene TRBJ2-7; D perhaps matches TRBD2 (6 bases). Trimming shortened V by 4 bases and J by 3 bases, and 20 bases separated the two germline ends. This CDR3 is 16 amino acids long. Looked up from germline, CDR1 is SGHRS and CDR2 is YFSETQ. The CDR3 is CASSLAGIVFGYEQYF. CDR3 in DNA: TGCGCCAGCAGCCTGGCGGGGATTGTGTTCGGCTACGAGCAGTACTTC. Full variable domain (outside the CDR3, taken from reference TRBV5-1 and TRBJ2-7): KAGVTQTPRYLIKTRGQQVTLSCSPISGHRSVSWYQQTPGQGLQFLFEYFSETQRNKGNFPGRFSGRQFSNSRSEMNVSTLELGDSALYLCASSLAGIVFGYEQYFGPGTRLTVT.

On this clonotype itself: This may come from a read error, since a much larger clone is one base off. This chain links TRBV6-5 with TRBJ2-5; D uncertain. The CDR3 loop spans 14 amino acids. Germline assignment: CDR1 MNHEY and CDR2 SVGAGI. The DNA of the CDR3 is TGTGCCAGCGGTTACGTCCCCGGGCGGGAGACCCAGTACTTC. As protein: CASGYVPGRETQYF.

The rearrangement links TRBV4-3 to TRBJ2-3, with D tentatively TRBD1 (6 bases). The germline V gene encodes CDR1 LGHNA and CDR2 YSLEER. V was cut by 6 bases and J by 2 bases, with 12 bases left in between. CDR3 size: 14 residues. CDR3 residues: CASRTGLHTDTQYF. The CDR3 DNA reads TGCGCCAGCAGGACAGGCTTACACACAGATACGCAGTATTTT.

This clonotype was counted ten times or more. V usage is TRBV20-1 and J usage is TRBJ1-5; perhaps TRBD1 as D (6 bases). From germline, CDR1 is DFQATT and CDR2 SNEGSKA (reference sequence). There are 14 residues in the CDR3. V shed 6 bases and J shed 7 bases, with 19 bases lying between them. CDR3 region: CSATWVPGEQPQHF. CDR3 bases: TGCAGTGCAACGTGGGTCCCAGGGGAACAGCCCCAGCATTTT.